This TCR beta chain is drawn from a study of blood T cell repertoires in COVID-19. Study information: Researchers got acute and convalescent COVID-19 samples from the United States, Italy and Spain. T cells, B-cell-depleted T cells, or PBMCs provided the cDNA or gDNA that served as material.

In the authors' methods: Estimated nucleated cell counts came from reference gene primer amplification. Assay used: immunoSEQ multiplex PCR; TCRdb lists only in-frame clones, some missing. The V and J calls and the clone size are those of that table, but D and trimming were determined from the DNA. The sample lists 100,000 to 150,000 clones; less than 90% were seen once. Germline CDR1 reads SEHNR; CDR2 reads FQNEAQ (reference sequence). CDR3 length: 11 residues. The source of this sequence is a man between 65 and 79 years old with acute or convalescent COVID-19. The rearrangement links TRBV7-9 to TRBJ1-1; 7 bases match TRBD1. The specimen sequenced was peripheral blood. CDR3 protein: CVTGEVAEAFF. CDR3 DNA sequence: TGTGTAACAGGGGAGGTAGCTGAAGCTTTCTTT. Filled out from reference TRBV7-9 and TRBJ1-1, the complete variable domain reads DTGVSQNPRHKITKRGQNVTFRCDPISEHNRLYWYRQTLGQGPEFLTYFQNEAQLEKSRLLSDRFSAERPKGSFSTLEIQRTEQGDSAMYLCVTGEVAEAFFGQGTRLTVV.